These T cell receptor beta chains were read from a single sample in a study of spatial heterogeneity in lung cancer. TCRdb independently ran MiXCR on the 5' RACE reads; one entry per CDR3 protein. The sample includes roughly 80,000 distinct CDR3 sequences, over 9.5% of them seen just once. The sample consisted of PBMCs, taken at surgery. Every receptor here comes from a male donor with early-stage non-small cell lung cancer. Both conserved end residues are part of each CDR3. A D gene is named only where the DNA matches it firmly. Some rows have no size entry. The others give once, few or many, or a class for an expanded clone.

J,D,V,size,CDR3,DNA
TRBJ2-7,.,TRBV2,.,CASSEYGGQYF,TGTGCCAGCAGTGAATACGGTGGGCAGTACTTC
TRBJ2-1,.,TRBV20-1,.,CSAPRAEGPYNEQFF,TGCAGTGCTCCCCGGGCGGAGGGCCCCTACAATGAGCAGTTCTTC
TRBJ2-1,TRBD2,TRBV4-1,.,CASSPMSSGSLGGYNEQFF,TGCGCCAGCAGCCCAATGAGTAGCGGGAGCTTAGGGGGGTACAATGAGCAGTTCTTC
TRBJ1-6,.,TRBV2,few,CASSETKVNSPLHF,TGTGCCAGCAGTGAGACCAAAGTTAATTCACCCCTCCACTTT
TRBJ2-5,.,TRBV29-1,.,CSVAPVAQETQYF,TGCAGCGTGGCCCCGGTCGCGCAAGAGACCCAGTACTTC
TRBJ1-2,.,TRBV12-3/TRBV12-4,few,CASSPRTESYGYTF,TGTGCCAGCAGTCCGAGGACAGAATCCTATGGCTACACCTTC
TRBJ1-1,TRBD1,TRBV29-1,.,CSVSFTGAVERTVAFF,TGCAGCGTTTCATTCACAGGGGCGGTAGAGAGAACGGTGGCTTTCTTT
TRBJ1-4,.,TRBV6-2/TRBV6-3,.,CASSWTVSTNEKLFF,TGTGCCAGCAGTTGGACAGTTTCAACTAATGAAAAACTGTTTTTT
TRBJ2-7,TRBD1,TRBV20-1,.,CSASAGTGGYEQYF,TGCAGTGCTAGTGCCGGGACAGGGGGCTACGAGCAGTACTTC
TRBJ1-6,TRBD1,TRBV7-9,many,CASSLGDRGPVGSPLHF,TGTGCCAGCAGCTTAGGGGACAGGGGACCGGTTGGATCACCCCTCCACTTT
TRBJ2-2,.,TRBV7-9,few,CASSFRVNGELFF,TGTGCCAGCAGCTTCCGTGTTAACGGGGAGCTGTTTTTT